This T cell receptor (beta chain) appears in the sequencing data of a study of cytomegalovirus exposure and HLA in healthy donors. Study-level information: Most genotyped donors, over 70% of 300 to 400, had Caucasian-associated genetic ancestry. Study-wide points: A later analysis linked about 17,000 TCR beta sequences to HLA alleles at 0.05 false discovery rate. Sequencing depth roughly uniform across donors was assumed in presence/absence analyses. Altogether, about 160 TCR beta chains were recorded as cytomegalovirus-associated.

The study ran its PCR with 60 Vbeta and 13 Jbeta primers. The repertoire was sequenced with immunoSEQ multiplex PCR; TCRdb's copy has only in-frame clones and lacks some. The repertoire holds approximately 50,000 clones, 83% seen once, with roughly 4% in the top ten. Comment on this clone: What it binds is unknown.

The CDR3 contains 15 residues. The germline CDR1 and CDR2 sequences are LNHDA and SQIVND (reference sequence). The V and J ends lost 10 bases and 4 bases respectively, with 20 bases between them. Sequencing was carried out using PBMCs. The TCR was taken from a man aged 30 to 39 in good health and CMV-seronegative. The chain combines TRBV19 with TRBJ2-1; maybe TRBD2 (5 bases). CDR3 nucleotides: TGTGCCATATCGAGGGCGGGTACGGGATACAATGAGCAGTTCTTC. Amino acid sequence: CAISRAGTGYNEQFF.